Below are 6 T cell receptor delta chains sequenced from a single sample in a study of γδ T cells in repeated Plasmodium falciparum infection. Gammadelta T cells were flow-sorted from PBMC into Vgamma9/Vdelta2+ and Vdelta2-negative populations for bulk analysis. TCRdb re-processed the multiplex PCR reads using CATT. Counted here are about 50,000 delta-chain clones, about 2% occurring once; the ten biggest clones make up around 24%. Sequences were obtained from gamma-delta T cells from blood. The receptors originated from a pool of human donors (malaria-infected and uninfected, not separated).

This clone was detected ten times or more. A far larger clone is only one base removed, so a read error is likely. This CDR3 is also generated by other DNA sequences in the sample. This rearrangement joins TRDV2 to TRDJ1; 12 bases map to TRDD3. TCRdb does not report a J gene; here it was assigned by matching the DNA to germline references. This CDR3 is built from 21 residues. Germline-derived CDR1 and CDR2 are GEAIGNYY and EKD. The CDR3 loop is CACDTLLLGDTDLDNTDKLIF. CDR3 DNA sequence: TGCGCCTGTGACACTCTTTTACTGGGGGATACTGACCTCGACAACACCGATAAACTCATCTTT.

This clone was counted a few times. TCRdb's protein for this DNA is that of a much larger clone and differs from the translation at residue 7, likely a read error; the protein shown is the DNA translation. V gene TRDV1 combines with J gene TRDJ1, with D unresolved. The CDR3 has 13 residues. The V end lost 2 bases, the J end lost 6 bases, and 10 bases lay between the germline ends. CDR1 and CDR2 from the germline V gene are TSWWSYY and QGS. The CDR3 DNA follows: TGTGCTCTTGGGGAAGTTTCTACGAATAAACTCATCTTT. This sequence encodes CALGEVSTNKLIF.

As regards this clone: TCRdb attributes to this sequence the protein of a much larger clone, which differs from the DNA translation at residue 4; a read error is likely, and the protein displayed is translated from the DNA. V and J are TRDV3 and TRDJ1, with TRDD3 matching 7 bases. The V gene's germline CDR1 is TVYSNPD and CDR2 GDNSRS (reference sequence). The J segment lost 1 base and the V segment lost 5 bases, leaving 40 bases of the junction unmatched. The CDR3 contains 24 residues. The CDR3 spells CAHEVSFLYWGLTRVRSCTDKLIF. In DNA form, the CDR3 reads TGTGCCCATGAGGTCTCCTTTTTATACTGGGGACTAACAAGGGTTCGATCTTGCACCGATAAACTCATCTTT. Filled out from reference TRDV3 and TRDJ1, the complete variable domain reads CDKVTQSSPDQTVASGSEVVLLCTYDTVYSNPDLFWYRIRPDYSFQFVFYGDNSRSEGADFTQGRFSVKHILTQKAFHLVISPVRTEDSATYYCAHEVSFLYWGLTRVRSCTDKLIFGKGTRVTVEP.

There are many counts of this clone. A far larger clone is one base from this, pointing to a likely read error. The sample carries other DNA sequences with the same CDR3. This chain connects TRAV38-2/DV8 to TRDJ1; D remains unclear. Trimming removed 2 bases from V and 0 bases from J, with 26 bases in between. There are 20 residues in the CDR3. Germline CDR1 TSESDYY, CDR2 QEAYKQQN. This CDR3 is CAYRRVSPSEGPRYTDKLIF. Written as DNA, the CDR3 is TGTGCTTATAGGAGGGTCTCCCCCTCCGAAGGCCCTCGGTACACCGATAAACTCATCTTT.

This clone was seen ten or more times. TCRdb has a much larger clone's protein, which differs at residue 12 from the translation of this DNA, likely because of a read error; what is shown is the protein translated from the DNA. This chain uses TRDV3 with TRDJ1; 11 nucleotides align to TRDD3. The CDR3 contains 20 residues. Germline values: CDR1 TVYSNPD, CDR2 GDNSRS (reference sequence). V shed 1 base and J 0 bases; nucleotides not matched to a gene: 19. In DNA, the CDR3 is TGTGCCTTTATGATTCCCTCGTACTGGGGGATATCCTTGAACACCGATAAACTCATCTTT. This encodes CAFMIPSYWGISLNTDKLIF. Full variable domain (rest looked up from reference TRDV3 and TRDJ1): CDKVTQSSPDQTVASGSEVVLLCTYDTVYSNPDLFWYRIRPDYSFQFVFYGDNSRSEGADFTQGRFSVKHILTQKAFHLVISPVRTEDSATYYCAFMIPSYWGISLNTDKLIFGKGTRVTVEP.

This clone was found a few times. The translation of this DNA and the TCRdb protein of a much larger clone differ at residue 5, probably owing to a read error; the protein shown here is translated from the DNA. The chain couples TRDV1 to TRDJ1; no definite D call. As TCRdb names no J gene, one was assigned here on the basis of a DNA match to germline. V gave up 4 bases and J gave up 4 bases, with 13 bases separating them. Per germline, CDR1 TSWWSYY and CDR2 QGS. The CDR3 sequence is 14 residues long. DNA of the CDR3: TGTGCTCTTGGGGGCGCAATCCTTGTCGATAAACTCATCTTT. Its protein is CALGGAILVDKLIF.